This T cell receptor (beta chain) was captured in a study of blood T cells in healthy people across ages. A sample-barcoded 5' primer and a J-beta primer mix were used in a second PCR of roughly 7 to 12 cycles. MiXCR was run by TCRdb on the 5' RACE reads, yielding one entry per CDR3 protein. Counted here are about 830,000 distinct CDR3 sequences, approximately 67% occurring once; the ten biggest clones make up roughly a quarter. Germline assignment: CDR1 LNHDA and CDR2 SQIVND (reference sequence). The CDR3 spans 13 residues. V was pared by 5 bases and J by 7 bases, with 12 bases between. The receptor was derived from a man under 40 in good health. Sequenced material: blood. The chain couples TRBV19 to TRBJ1-5; D is unresolved. The CDR3 region is CASSSQVGQPQHF. For the CDR3, the DNA is TGTGCCAGTAGTTCGCAGGTGGGACAGCCCCAGCATTTT.